This passage covers 9 T cell receptor beta chains from one sample sequenced in a study of shared clonotypes between healthy human individuals. Method: immunoSEQ multiplex PCR; TCRdb's copy keeps in-frame clones and lacks some. The data show some 500,000 clones, 79% seen once. Sequences were obtained from PBMCs. These receptors originate from a woman aged 35 to 49 in good health. Some clones in this sample may be carry-over from other donors' samples.

The chain employs TRBV6-4 and TRBJ2-3; the D gene is possibly TRBD2 (7 bases). Per germline, CDR1 MRHNA and CDR2 SNTAGT. The CDR3 extends over 14 amino acids. V was trimmed by 4 bases and J by 4 bases, leaving 12 bases between them. The CDR3 region has the DNA TGTGCCAGCAGTGTGGGGGGGGCGGCAGATACGCAGTATTTT. This encodes CASSVGGAADTQYF.

The chain is built from TRBV7-9 and TRBJ1-5, with a possible D match to TRBD1 (5 bases). Trimming removed 2 bases at V and 3 bases at J, with 8 bases between. This CDR3 spans 14 amino acids. From germline, CDR1 is SEHNR and CDR2 FQNEAQ (reference sequence). The CDR3 bases are TGTGCCAGCAGCTTACCGACAGACAATCAGCCCCAGCATTTT. This gives the protein CASSLPTDNQPQHF.

The chain combines TRBV5-5 with TRBJ1-2; tentative D call: TRBD1 (6 bases). Per germline, CDR1 SGHKS and CDR2 YYEKEE (reference sequence). The CDR3 runs to 11 residues. Deletions cut 3 bases from V and 8 bases from J, with 8 bases between. The CDR3 nucleotides are TGTGCCAGCAGCTCAGGGGACGGCTACACCTTC. It is translated as CASSSGDGYTF.

V usage is TRBV2 and J usage is TRBJ2-7; 9 bases are a match to TRBD1. Germline-derived CDR1 and CDR2 are SNHLY and FYNNEI. The CDR3 is 12 residues long. The junction had 3 bases not matched to a gene; V was cut back by 6 bases and J by 6 bases. The CDR3 loop is CASRTQGAEQYF. The CDR3 bases are TGTGCCAGCAGAACACAGGGGGCCGAGCAGTACTTC.

V usage is TRBV5-1 and J usage is TRBJ2-5, with 14 bases matching TRBD2. Germline V gives CDR1 SGHRS, CDR2 YFSETQ. The CDR3 has 16 residues. The V gene end was trimmed by 3 bases and the J gene end by 2 bases; junction bases not matched to a gene: 3. The CDR3 loop reads CASSSGLAGEQETQYF. CDR3 DNA sequence: TGCGCCAGCAGCTCGGGACTAGCGGGAGAGCAAGAGACCCAGTACTTC.

This sequence joins TRBV11-2 and TRBJ1-1, with 9 bases fitting TRBD1. Per the germline V gene, CDR1 is SGHAT and CDR2 is FQNNGV. This CDR3 region has 15 residues. V was pared by 2 bases and J by 4 bases, with 5 bases of the junction left unmatched. The CDR3 protein is CASSLRQGVGTEAFF. The CDR3, as DNA: TGTGCCAGCAGCTTACGACAGGGGGTGGGCACTGAAGCTTTCTTT.

Here the CDR3 reads CASSGPHLFTDTQYF. In DNA, the CDR3 is TGTGCCAGCAGCGGGCCCCATCTCTTCACAGATACGCAGTATTTT. J is TRBJ2-3 and V is TRBV9; unclear D gene. The V gene lost 3 bases and the J gene lost 2 bases, with 13 bases spanning the gap. The CDR3 totals 15 residues. Germline loops: CDR1 SGDLS, CDR2 YYNGEE.

This chain connects TRBV28 to TRBJ1-2, with TRBD1 matching 7 bases. This CDR3 has 15 residues. V lost 5 bases, J lost 1 base, and 7 bases stayed unmatched. Germline V gene sequence: CDR1 MDHEN, CDR2 SYDVKM. The CDR3 loop reads CASSVGTVLNYGYTF. DNA for the CDR3: TGTGCCAGCAGTGTGGGGACAGTCCTTAACTATGGCTACACCTTC.

The CDR3 here is CASSHSGSGNNEQFF. CDR3 nucleotides: TGTGCCAGCAGCCACAGCGGGAGTGGCAACAATGAGCAGTTCTTC. This chain links TRBV9 with TRBJ2-1, with 8 bases that match TRBD2. CDR3 length: 15 residues. Germline lookup yields CDR1 SGDLS and CDR2 YYNGEE. V lost 4 bases to trimming and J lost 5 bases; unmatched junction nucleotides: 8.